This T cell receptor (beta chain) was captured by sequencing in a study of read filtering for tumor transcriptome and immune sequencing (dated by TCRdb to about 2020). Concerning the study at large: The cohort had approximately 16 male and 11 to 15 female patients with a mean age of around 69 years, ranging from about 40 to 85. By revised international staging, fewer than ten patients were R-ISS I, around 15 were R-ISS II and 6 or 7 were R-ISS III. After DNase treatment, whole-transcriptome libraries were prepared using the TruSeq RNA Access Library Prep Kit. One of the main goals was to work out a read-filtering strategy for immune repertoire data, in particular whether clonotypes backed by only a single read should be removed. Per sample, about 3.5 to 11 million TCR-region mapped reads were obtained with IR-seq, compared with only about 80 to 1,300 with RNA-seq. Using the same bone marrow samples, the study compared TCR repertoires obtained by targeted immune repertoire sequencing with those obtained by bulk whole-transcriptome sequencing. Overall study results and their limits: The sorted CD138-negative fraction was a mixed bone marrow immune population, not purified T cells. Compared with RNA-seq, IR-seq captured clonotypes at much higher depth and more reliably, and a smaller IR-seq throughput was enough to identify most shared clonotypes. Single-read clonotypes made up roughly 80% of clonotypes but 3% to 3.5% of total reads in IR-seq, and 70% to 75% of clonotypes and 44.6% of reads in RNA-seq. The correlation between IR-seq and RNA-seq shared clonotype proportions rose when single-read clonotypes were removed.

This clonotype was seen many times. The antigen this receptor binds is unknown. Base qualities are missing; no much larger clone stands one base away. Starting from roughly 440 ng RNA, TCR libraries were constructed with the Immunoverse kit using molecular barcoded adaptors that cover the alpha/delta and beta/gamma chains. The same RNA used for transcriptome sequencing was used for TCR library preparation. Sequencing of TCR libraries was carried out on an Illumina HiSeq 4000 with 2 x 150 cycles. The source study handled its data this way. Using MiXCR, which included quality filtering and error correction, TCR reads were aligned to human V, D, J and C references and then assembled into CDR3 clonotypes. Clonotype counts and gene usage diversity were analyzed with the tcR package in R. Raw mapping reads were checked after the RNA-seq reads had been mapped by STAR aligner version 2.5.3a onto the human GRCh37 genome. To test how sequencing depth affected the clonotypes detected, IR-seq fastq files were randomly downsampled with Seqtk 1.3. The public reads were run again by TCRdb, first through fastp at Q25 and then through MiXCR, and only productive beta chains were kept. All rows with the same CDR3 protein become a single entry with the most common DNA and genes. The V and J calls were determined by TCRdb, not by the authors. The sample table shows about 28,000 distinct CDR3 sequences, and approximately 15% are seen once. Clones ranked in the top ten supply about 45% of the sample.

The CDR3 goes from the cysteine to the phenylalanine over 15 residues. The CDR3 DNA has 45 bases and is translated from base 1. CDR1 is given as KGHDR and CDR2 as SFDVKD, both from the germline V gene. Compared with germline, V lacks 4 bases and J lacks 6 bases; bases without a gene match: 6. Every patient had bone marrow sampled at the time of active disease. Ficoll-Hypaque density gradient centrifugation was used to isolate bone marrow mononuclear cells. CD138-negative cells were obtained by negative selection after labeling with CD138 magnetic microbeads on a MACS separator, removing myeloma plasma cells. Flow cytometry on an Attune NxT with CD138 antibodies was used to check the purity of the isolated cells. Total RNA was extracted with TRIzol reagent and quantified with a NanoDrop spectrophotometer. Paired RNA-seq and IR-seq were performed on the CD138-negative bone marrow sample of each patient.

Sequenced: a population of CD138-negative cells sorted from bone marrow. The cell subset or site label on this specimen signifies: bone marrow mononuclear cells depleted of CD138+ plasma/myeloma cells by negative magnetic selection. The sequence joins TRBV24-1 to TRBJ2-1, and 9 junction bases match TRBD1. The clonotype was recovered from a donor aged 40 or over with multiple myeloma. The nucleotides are TGTGCCACCAGTGAGGCCGGGACAGGGAGCAATGAGCAGTTCTTC. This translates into CATSEAGTGSNEQFF.